Sequencing of this TCR beta chain was carried out in a study of Ad26.COV2.S vaccination and SARS-CoV-2 variants. Study at large: A participant enrolled in the COV1001 Ad26.COV2.S trial arm provided the sample. General study points: Total T cell responses were possibly underestimated by TCR breadth and depth analyses.

Worth noting for this clone: Antigen: not known.

The length of the CDR3 is 14 residues. V was cut by 10 bases and J by 2 bases, with 15 bases left in between. Germline V gene lookup returns CDR1 LNHDA and CDR2 SQIVND (reference sequence). Stated treatment: some 19 received Ad26.COV2.S at low or high dose, single or two shots; about 5 received placebo; per-sample allocation not given. The investigators took samples on day 63 after the first vaccine or placebo injection. An Ad26 vector expressing Wuhan-strain SARS-CoV-2 spike constituted the vaccine. The assay was immunoSEQ multiplex PCR, and TCRdb's table has in-frame clones only and misses some. The sample holds about 480,000 clones, 70% to 90% seen once.

The rearrangement links TRBV19 to TRBJ1-5, with D unresolved. The source was peripheral blood, collected in a trial of Ad26.COV2.S vaccine versus placebo. This clonotype was obtained from a person aged 18 to 65 who received the Ad26.COV2.S COVID-19 vaccine or a placebo. CDR3 amino acids: CAISQLGGNQPQHF. The DNA for the CDR3 is TGTGCCATATCACAACTGGGTGGCAATCAGCCCCAGCATTTT.